The 26 T cell receptor beta chains below come from one sample, sequenced in a study of CXCR3-negative and CXCR3-positive naive CD8 T cells (dated by TCRdb to about 2019). The data were produced on a NextSeq 550. The Human TCR Profiling Kit (MiLaboratory) was used to make UMI-labeled 5' RACE TRB cDNA libraries. The reads were reprocessed in TCRdb, with one entry per CDR3 protein sequence and no accompanying DNA. The sample table holds fewer than 95,000 distinct CDR3 sequences. The top ten constitute over 1.5% of the sample. Sequencing was carried out using naive CXCR3- CD8+ T cells from blood. The sample's cell subset or site label, in plain terms: CD45RO-CCR7+CD27+CD95- naive CD8+ T cells lacking CXCR3 (TNR3-). The source of these receptors is a human donor in good health. Some clones in this sample may be carry-over from other donors' samples.

The rearrangement joins TRBV7-3 to TRBJ2-7. CDR3 length equals 15 residues. CDR1 and CDR2 (germline): SGHTA, FQGTGA. The CDR3 reads CASSLSPDSSYEQYF.

This sequence joins TRBV7-8 and TRBJ2-3; the D call from TCRdb, TRBD1, cannot be confirmed without DNA. The CDR3 runs to 12 residues. The V gene's germline CDR1 is SGHVS and CDR2 FQNEAQ. The CDR3 region is CASSFGSPEEYF.

This rearrangement joins TRBV7-6 to TRBJ2-7; with no DNA, the TCRdb D assignment of TRBD2 cannot be verified. There are 16 residues in the CDR3. Germline V gene data show CDR1 as SGHVS and CDR2 as FNYEAQ. The chain's CDR3 is CASRRTSGGLQETQYF.

The gene calls are TRBV28 and TRBJ1-5. This CDR3 region has 12 residues. CDR1 is MDHEN and CDR2 is SYDVKM in the germline V gene. The CDR3 protein is CASSLPRQPQHF.

The chain has TRBV29-1 and TRBJ2-1; TCRdb names TRBD2, which stays unverified in the absence of DNA. Germline V gene lookup returns CDR1 SQVTM and CDR2 ANQGSEA. The CDR3 covers 12 residues. CDR3 sequence reads: CSVGTLHNEQFF.

V usage is TRBV15 and J usage is TRBJ2-2; TCRdb reports TRBD1, a call that lacks DNA to check it against. This CDR3 spans 15 amino acids. From germline, CDR1 is LNHNV and CDR2 YYDKDF (reference sequence). The chain's CDR3 is CATSKDRANTGELFF. Supplemented by reference TRBV15 and TRBJ2-2, the full variable domain reads DAMVIQNPRYQVTQFGKPVTLSCSQTLNHNVMYWYQQKSSQAPKLLFHYYDKDFNNEADTPDNFQSRRPNTSFCFLDIRSPGLGDTAMYLCATSKDRANTGELFFGEGSRLTVL.

The rearrangement uses TRBV7-6 and TRBJ2-7; checking the TCRdb D call of TRBD1 is not possible without DNA. Germline V gives CDR1 SGHVS, CDR2 FNYEAQ. The CDR3 covers 13 residues. This CDR3 reads CASSLTRAYEQYF. The full variable domain, its missing parts supplied by reference TRBV7-6 and TRBJ2-7, is GAGVSQSPRYKVTKRGQDVALRCDPISGHVSLYWYRQALGQGPEFLTYFNYEAQQDKSGLPNDRFSAERPEGSISTLTIQRTEQRDSAMYRCASSLTRAYEQYFGPGTRLTVT.

The rearrangement uses TRBV7-2 and TRBJ2-7; TCRdb's D call of TRBD2 is untestable without DNA. Germline CDR1 is SGHTA and CDR2 is FQGNSA. There are 15 residues in the CDR3. CDR3 loop: CASSPGLAAGYEQYF.

The chain joins TRBV6-6 to TRBJ2-5. The CDR3 extends over 14 amino acids. The germline V gene encodes CDR1 MNHNY and CDR2 SVGAGI (reference sequence). The CDR3 region is CATTQVGFQETQYF.

The chain recombines TRBV10-3 with TRBJ2-7; TCRdb reports TRBD1, a call that lacks DNA to check it against. The CDR3 sequence is 14 residues long. CDR1 and CDR2 from the germline V gene are ENHRY and SYGVKD. Here the CDR3 reads CASSSRQGYHEQYF.

The genes are TRBV20-1 and TRBJ2-7; TCRdb indicates TRBD2, and absent DNA this call remains unverified. Per germline, CDR1 DFQATT and CDR2 SNEGSKA (reference sequence). The CDR3 runs 14 residues. The CDR3 loop reads CSARPRLVSNEQYF.

The J gene is TRBJ1-2, the V gene TRBV15; checking the TCRdb D call of TRBD1 is not possible without DNA. Germline V gives CDR1 LNHNV, CDR2 YYDKDF (reference sequence). This CDR3 region has 15 residues. The chain's CDR3 is CATSMTGGARNGYTF. The entire variable domain, with the rest obtained from reference TRBV15 and TRBJ1-2, is as follows: DAMVIQNPRYQVTQFGKPVTLSCSQTLNHNVMYWYQQKSSQAPKLLFHYYDKDFNNEADTPDNFQSRRPNTSFCFLDIRSPGLGDTAMYLCATSMTGGARNGYTFGSGTRLTVV.

V is TRBV29-1 and J is TRBJ2-1. CDR1 is SQVTM, CDR2 ANQGSEA, per germline. The length of the CDR3 is 11 residues. The CDR3 sequence is CSVPTYNEQFF.

This chain connects TRBV7-2 to TRBJ2-7; no DNA is available, so the TRBD1 call from TCRdb remains unchecked. This CDR3 comprises 14 residues. Germline V lookup: CDR1 SGHTA, CDR2 FQGNSA. This chain's CDR3 is CASSLGGRAYEQYF.

The chain employs TRBV7-9 and TRBJ2-1. Germline assignment: CDR1 SEHNR and CDR2 FQNEAQ (reference sequence). The CDR3 has 13 residues. CDR3 sequence reads: CASSFSDGYEQFF.

V gene TRBV28 combines with J gene TRBJ2-7; the TCRdb call, TRBD1, lacks DNA for checking. CDR1 and CDR2 (germline): MDHEN, SYDVKM. The length of the CDR3 is 15 residues. CDR3 sequence reads: CASSYGGTGTYEQYF.

This chain uses TRBV29-1 with TRBJ2-2; TCRdb picks TRBD2, but there is no DNA to check that call. Germline assignment: CDR1 SQVTM and CDR2 ANQGSEA. The CDR3 has 15 residues. The CDR3 loop reads CSVEPSGRYPGELFF.

This chain uses TRBV7-9 with TRBJ2-3; TCRdb proposes TRBD1, but this gene call is untestable without DNA. The germline CDR1 and CDR2 sequences are SEHNR and FQNEAQ (reference sequence). The CDR3 is made up of 16 amino acids. The CDR3 loop is CASSSTGQGYTDTQYF.

The chain recombines TRBV19 with TRBJ1-1; there is no DNA to check the TCRdb D call of TRBD1. This CDR3 region has 12 residues. Per germline, CDR1 LNHDA and CDR2 SQIVND (reference sequence). The CDR3 region is CASSYRDTEAFF.

The rearrangement uses TRBV5-1 and TRBJ1-1. This CDR3 is built from 13 residues. Germline CDR1 reads SGHRS; CDR2 reads YFSETQ. The CDR3 protein is CASSKGTGHEAFF. The full variable domain, completed using reference TRBV5-1 and TRBJ1-1, is KAGVTQTPRYLIKTRGQQVTLSCSPISGHRSVSWYQQTPGQGLQFLFEYFSETQRNKGNFPGRFSGRQFSNSRSEMNVSTLELGDSALYLCASSKGTGHEAFFGQGTRLTVV.

V usage is TRBV12-3 or TRBV12-4 and J usage is TRBJ2-1; TCRdb names TRBD1, which stays unverified in the absence of DNA. The CDR3 length is 15 residues. The CDR3 region is CASRPGGRKDNEQFF.

This CDR3 reads CASSLQASTDTQYF. The rearrangement joins TRBV28 to TRBJ2-3. Germline-derived CDR1 and CDR2 are MDHEN and SYDVKM. The CDR3 covers 14 residues.

This sequence joins TRBV6-5 and TRBJ2-7. CDR3 size: 11 residues. CDR1 MNHEY and CDR2 SVGAGI come from the germline V gene. The CDR3 reads CASSYGDEQYF.

The chain is built from TRBV4-2 and TRBJ2-5; TCRdb lists TRBD1, though no DNA is available to test this call. The CDR3 covers 15 residues. Germline CDR1 LGHNA, CDR2 YNFKEQ. The CDR3 reads CASSQEDRDQETQYF.

The V and J genes are TRBV11-2 and TRBJ1-2; TCRdb selects TRBD1, and the lack of DNA leaves this call unchecked. Germline V gene lookup returns CDR1 SGHAT and CDR2 FQNNGV. This CDR3 has 13 amino acids. CDR3: CASSLVAGQGYTF.

The V call is TRBV2, the J call TRBJ2-5; there is no DNA to check the TCRdb D call of TRBD1. The CDR3 is 13 amino acids. The germline V gene encodes CDR1 SNHLY and CDR2 FYNNEI. The CDR3 sequence is CASRGQAPETQYF.